These T cell receptor beta chains were read from a single sample in a study of blood T cells in healthy people across ages. TCRdb independently ran MiXCR on the 5' RACE reads; one entry per CDR3 protein. The top ten hold roughly 18% of the sample, which has about 570,000 distinct CDR3 sequences, roughly 28% seen once. The source material was blood. The receptors stem from a woman in her 70s in good health. The CDR3 runs from the conserved cysteine through the conserved F or W. The D gene is left open where the match is weak. The listing skips clone size in some rows; elsewhere it reads once, few, many or a size class.

NA	few	TRBV6-2/TRBV6-3	14	TRBJ1-5	CASRLPQHNQPQHF	TGTGCCAGCAGATTACCCCAGCACAATCAGCCCCAGCATTTT
NA	NA	TRBV6-2/TRBV6-3	15	TRBJ2-1	CASSSHRDSYNEQFF	TGTGCCAGCAGTTCCCACCGGGATTCCTACAATGAGCAGTTCTTC
TRBD1	once	TRBV5-1	15	TRBJ2-3	CASSAPTGSTDTQYF	TGCGCCAGCAGCGCACCGACAGGGAGCACAGATACGCAGTATTTT
NA	NA	TRBV4-1	16	TRBJ2-1	CASSQELGILANEQFF	TGCGCCAGCAGCCAAGAGCTAGGTATACTCGCTAATGAGCAGTTCTTC
NA	NA	TRBV4-2	15	TRBJ1-1	CASSQDAGTDTEAFF	TGTGCCAGCAGCCAAGATGCAGGGACCGACACTGAAGCTTTCTTT
NA	NA	TRBV11-2	16	TRBJ1-4	CASSPDPWASNEKLFF	TGTGCCAGCAGCCCAGACCCCTGGGCCTCAAACGAAAAACTGTTTTTT
NA	NA	TRBV27	15	TRBJ2-3	CASSCRARETDTQYF	TGTGCCAGCAGTTGTAGGGCCAGGGAGACAGATACGCAGTATTTT
TRBD1	once	TRBV4-1	18	TRBJ1-2	CASRMAGTGSDGGYGYTF	TGCGCCAGCAGGATGGCGGGGACAGGGAGCGATGGGGGCTATGGCTACACCTTC
TRBD1	many	TRBV7-2	15	TRBJ2-5	CASSYIRDRGETQYF	TGTGCCAGCAGCTATATCCGGGACAGGGGGGAGACCCAGTACTTC
NA	NA	TRBV5-1	14	TRBJ2-3	CASSVGQGPDTQYF	TGCGCCAGCAGCGTGGGGCAGGGGCCAGATACGCAGTATTTT
TRBD1	few	TRBV29-1	15	TRBJ2-2	CSVPRTGGDTGELFF	TGCAGCGTTCCACGGACAGGGGGCGACACCGGGGAGCTGTTTTTT
NA	NA	TRBV5-1	14	TRBJ1-1	CASSLEPQNTEAFF	TGCGCCAGCAGCTTGGAACCCCAGAACACTGAAGCTTTCTTT
TRBD2	NA	TRBV5-1	15	TRBJ2-3	CASSLGTTGTDTQYF	TGCGCCAGCAGCCTGGGGACTACCGGCACAGATACGCAGTATTTT
TRBD1	NA	TRBV20-1	15	TRBJ2-5	CSARIEGTAQETQYF	TGCAGTGCTAGAATAGAAGGGACAGCGCAAGAGACCCAGTACTTC
NA	NA	TRBV7-9	12	TRBJ1-2	CASSAAGYGYTF	TGTGCCAGCAGCGCTGCGGGCTATGGCTACACCTTC
TRBD1	few	TRBV5-5	16	TRBJ1-2	CASSLQRGTGGYGYTF	TGTGCCAGCAGCCTCCAACGGGGGACAGGGGGCTATGGCTACACCTTC
TRBD2	NA	TRBV7-3	15	TRBJ2-1	CASSISGTNYNEQFF	TGTGCCAGCAGCATATCCGGGACTAACTACAATGAGCAGTTCTTC
NA	few	TRBV5-1	13	TRBJ1-2	CASSSGGGYGYTF	TGCGCCAGCAGCTCGGGAGGAGGGTATGGCTACACCTTC
NA	NA	TRBV7-9	15	TRBJ2-1	CASSPPPQGNGEQFF	TGTGCCAGCAGCCCCCCGCCGCAGGGGAACGGTGAGCAGTTCTTC
NA	many	TRBV24-1	15	TRBJ2-5	CATSDAADYQETQYF	TGTGCCACCAGTGATGCAGCGGACTACCAAGAGACCCAGTACTTC
NA	few	TRBV20-1	13	TRBJ2-5	CSVRAPAGETQYF	TGCAGTGTTCGGGCCCCGGCGGGCGAGACCCAGTACTTC
NA	NA	TRBV28	15	TRBJ2-5	CASSSIGTAGVTQYF	TGTGCCAGCAGTTCTATCGGGACCGCAGGGGTGACCCAGTACTTC
NA	once	TRBV7-2	15	TRBJ2-3	CASSSQRTSTDTQYF	TGTGCCAGCAGCTCCCAGCGTACTAGCACAGATACGCAGTATTTT
NA	NA	TRBV18	14	TRBJ1-4	CASSLGASGEKLFF	TGTGCCAGCTCACTCGGGGCGTCAGGTGAAAAACTGTTTTTT
NA	few	TRBV11-1	14	TRBJ2-1	CASSPQVGGNEQFF	TGTGCCAGCAGCCCCCAGGTAGGGGGCAATGAGCAGTTCTTC
NA	NA	TRBV20-1	11	TRBJ2-7	CSALGSYEQYF	TGCAGTGCTTTAGGGAGCTACGAGCAGTACTTC
TRBD2	few	TRBV20-1	15	TRBJ2-3	CSALRIAGFTDTQYF	TGCAGTGCTCTTAGAATAGCGGGGTTCACAGATACGCAGTATTTT
NA	NA	TRBV7-2	16	TRBJ1-2	CASSLVGGTMGYGYTF	TGTGCCAGCAGCTTAGTTGGTGGAACGATGGGCTATGGCTACACCTTC
NA	few	TRBV7-2	13	TRBJ1-3	CASSGQIGNTIYF	TGTGCCAGCAGCGGACAGATAGGAAACACCATATATTTT
NA	NA	TRBV7-2	15	TRBJ1-2	CASSPGSGQYYGYTF	TGTGCCAGCAGCCCCGGGTCCGGACAGTACTATGGCTACACCTTC
NA	few	TRBV6-5	15	TRBJ2-5	CASSYSSLGGETQYF	TGTGCCAGCAGTTACTCGAGTCTGGGGGGAGAGACCCAGTACTTC
NA	few	TRBV25-1	14	TRBJ1-2	CASSEWGANYGYTF	TGTGCCAGCAGTGAATGGGGGGCTAACTATGGCTACACCTTC
TRBD1	once	TRBV6-6	14	TRBJ1-2	CASSDPDRGKGYTF	TGTGCCAGCAGCGACCCTGACAGGGGGAAGGGCTACACCTTC
NA	NA	TRBV20-1	13	TRBJ2-7	CSARDGNHDEQYF	TGCAGTGCTAGAGATGGGAACCACGACGAGCAGTACTTC
NA	few	TRBV29-1	13	TRBJ1-1	CSGGDSLNTEAFF	TGCAGCGGGGGCGACAGCCTGAACACTGAAGCTTTCTTT
TRBD1	NA	TRBV20-1	14	TRBJ2-4	CSASLPGQGNIQYF	TGCAGTGCTAGTTTACCCGGACAGGGAAACATTCAGTACTTC
TRBD1	NA	TRBV2	17	TRBJ1-4	CASSSRGSPTLKEKLFF	TGTGCCAGCAGCTCCAGGGGGTCGCCCACCCTAAAGGAAAAACTGTTTTTT
NA	NA	TRBV10-3	16	TRBJ2-1	CAISVGQGSLDNEQFF	TGTGCCATCAGTGTGGGGCAGGGTTCGTTGGACAATGAGCAGTTCTTC
NA	few	TRBV7-9	14	TRBJ2-7	CASSLVASSYEQYF	TGTGCCAGCAGCTTAGTGGCGAGCTCCTACGAGCAGTACTTC
TRBD1	few	TRBV15	15	TRBJ2-2	CATSGQGVGTGELFF	TGTGCCACCAGCGGGCAGGGGGTTGGCACCGGGGAGCTGTTTTTT
NA	few	TRBV11-2	16	TRBJ2-1	CASSLWQRGVGETQHF	TGTGCCAGCAGCTTATGGCAAAGGGGGGTGGGTGAGACCCAGCACTTC
NA	NA	TRBV7-2	14	TRBJ1-2	CASSLAHGNYGYTF	TGTGCCAGCAGCTTAGCGCACGGGAACTATGGCTACACCTTC
NA	NA	TRBV29-1	12	TRBJ1-2	CSVEVRRDGYTF	TGCAGCGTTGAAGTACGGAGAGATGGCTACACCTTC
NA	NA	TRBV11-2	12	TRBJ1-1	CASSLEYGEAFF	TGTGCCAGCAGCTTAGAGTACGGTGAAGCTTTCTTT